The next 8 T cell receptor beta chains were all read from a single sample in a study of beta chain features in type 1 diabetes. Findings of the study overall: Within each of all four CD4+ subsets, Type 1 diabetes patients had TCRB CDR3s that were moderately but significantly shorter.

What these receptors recognize is not known. Isolated RNA was reverse transcribed in full, so expressed TCRB transcripts were sequenced. TCRdb's table, derived via immunoSEQ multiplex PCR, lists solely in-frame clones and lacks some. The sample holds around 690,000 clones; roughly 12% are singletons and the top ten take 0.095% to 0.15%. The sequencing input was naive CD4+ T cells from blood. The receptors come from a man younger than 40 with type 1 diabetes.

Points on this clone: Other DNA sequences in this sample translate to the same CDR3. The chain has TRBV4-2 and TRBJ1-1; tentatively, D is TRBD1 (5 bases). Trimming cost V 3 bases and J 2 bases, with 7 bases left between them. The germline V gene has CDR1 LGHNA and CDR2 YNFKEQ. This CDR3 has 13 residues. In DNA form, the CDR3 reads TGTGCCAGCAGCCACGACAGAAACACTGAAGCTTTCTTT. Translation: CASSHDRNTEAFF.

To note about this clone: Likely a read error: the CDR3 ends without its conserved phenylalanine or tryptophan. Because the CDR3's place on the DNA is in doubt, the DNA is left out and the CDR3 is given as listed by TCRdb. This chain uses TRBV20-1 with TRBJ2-7; no DNA check was done on the table's D call, TRBD2. Including both end residues, the CDR3 is 11 amino acids long. CDR1 is DFQATT and CDR2 is SNEGSKA in the germline V gene (reference sequence). This chain's CDR3 is CSARGEGQYCL.

The sample holds a few counts of this clone. The chain links TRBV9 to TRBJ1-1, with a possible D match to TRBD1 (5 bases). Trimming took 4 bases from V and 3 from J, leaving 10 bases between them. Germline CDR1 SGDLS, CDR2 YYNGEE. This CDR3 is 13 amino acids long. DNA for the CDR3: TGTGCCAGCAGCCAGACCAGGGACACTGAAGCTTTCTTT. This gives the protein CASSQTRDTEAFF.

The chain combines TRBV5-4 with TRBJ1-1, with 7 bases lining up with TRBD1. The CDR3 is made up of 12 amino acids. CDR1 and CDR2 from the germline V gene are SGHNT and YYREEE (reference sequence). V dropped 4 bases and J dropped 9; count of bases not matched to a gene: 6. In DNA form, the CDR3 reads TGTGCCAGCAGCCTCCGACAGGGCCAAGCTTTCTTT. The encoded protein is CASSLRQGQAFF. The full variable domain, its missing parts supplied by reference TRBV5-4 and TRBJ1-1, is ETGVTQSPTHLIKTRGQQVTLRCSSQSGHNTVSWYQQALGQGPQFIFQYYREEENGRGNFPPRFSGLQFPNYSSELNVNALELDDSALYLCASSLRQGQAFFGQGTRLTVV.

CDR3 DNA: TGTGCCAGCAGCGAGCAAACTCAAGAGACCCAGTACTTC. It codes for CASSEQTQETQYF. This chain joins TRBV9 and TRBJ2-5; D is unresolved. CDR3 size: 13 residues. Germline CDR1 is SGDLS and CDR2 is YYNGEE. Trimming took off 3 bases at V and 2 bases at J, with 8 bases between the two ends.

This clone was counted between two and nine times. Distinct nucleotide sequences in the sample also encode this CDR3. The chain joins TRBV7-6 to TRBJ2-5; D unclear. This CDR3 region has 12 residues. Germline CDR1 reads SGHVS; CDR2 reads FNYEAQ. The germline V and J ends were trimmed by 1 base and 5 bases, with 5 bases remaining between them. CDR3 region: CASSLGQETQYF. The CDR3 DNA reads TGTGCCAGCAGCTTAGGTCAGGAGACCCAGTACTTC.

The chain uses TRBV6-6 and TRBJ2-3; D remains unclear. The CDR3 extends over 13 amino acids. Between the trimmed V and J ends, which lost 10 bases and 4 bases, there was a span of 15 bases. The V gene's germline CDR1 is MNHNY and CDR2 SVGAGI (reference sequence). The CDR3 DNA reads as TGTGCCACCCACTCTTCCGTCCCAGATACGCAGTATTTT. Translated: CATHSSVPDTQYF.

The V and J genes are TRBV4-3 and TRBJ2-5; D is uncertain. Germline assignment: CDR1 LGHNA and CDR2 YSLEER. The CDR3 contains 13 residues. V was shortened by 0 bases and J by 5 bases, with 7 bases between the two germline ends. The CDR3 DNA sequence: TGCGCCAGCAGCCAAGATGTATGGGAGACCCAGTACTTC. Its translation is CASSQDVWETQYF.